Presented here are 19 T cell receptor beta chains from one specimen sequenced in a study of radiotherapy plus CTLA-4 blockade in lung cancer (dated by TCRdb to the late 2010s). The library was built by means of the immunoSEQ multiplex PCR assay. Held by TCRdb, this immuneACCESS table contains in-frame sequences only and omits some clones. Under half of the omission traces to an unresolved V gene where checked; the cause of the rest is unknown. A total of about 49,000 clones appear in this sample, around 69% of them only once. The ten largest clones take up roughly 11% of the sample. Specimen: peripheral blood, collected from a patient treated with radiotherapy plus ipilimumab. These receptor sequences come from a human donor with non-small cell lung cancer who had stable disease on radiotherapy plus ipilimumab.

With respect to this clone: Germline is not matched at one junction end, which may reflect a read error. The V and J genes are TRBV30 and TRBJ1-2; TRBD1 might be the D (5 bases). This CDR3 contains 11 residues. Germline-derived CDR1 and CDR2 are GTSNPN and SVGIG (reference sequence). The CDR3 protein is CGIGGSGGYTF. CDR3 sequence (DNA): TGCGGAATTGGGGGGAGTGGGGGCTACACCTTC.

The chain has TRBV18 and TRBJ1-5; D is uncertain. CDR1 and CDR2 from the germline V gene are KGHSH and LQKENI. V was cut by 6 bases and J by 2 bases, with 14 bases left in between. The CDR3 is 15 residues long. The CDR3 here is CASSNLPPGNQPQHF. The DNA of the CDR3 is TGTGCCAGCTCCAACCTCCCACCCGGCAATCAGCCCCAGCATTTT.

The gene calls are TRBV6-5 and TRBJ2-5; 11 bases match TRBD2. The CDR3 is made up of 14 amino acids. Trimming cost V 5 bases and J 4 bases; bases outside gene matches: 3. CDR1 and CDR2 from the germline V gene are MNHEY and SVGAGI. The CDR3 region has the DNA TGTGCCAGCAGTACTAGCGGGGGAACAGAGACCCAGTACTTC. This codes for CASSTSGGTETQYF.

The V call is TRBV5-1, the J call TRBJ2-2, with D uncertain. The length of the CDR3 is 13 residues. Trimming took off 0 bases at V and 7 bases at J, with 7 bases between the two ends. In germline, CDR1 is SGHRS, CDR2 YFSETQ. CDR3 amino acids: CASSLVGGGELFF. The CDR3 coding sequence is TGCGCCAGCAGCTTGGTCGGCGGCGGGGAGCTGTTTTTT. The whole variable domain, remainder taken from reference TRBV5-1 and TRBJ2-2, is KAGVTQTPRYLIKTRGQQVTLSCSPISGHRSVSWYQQTPGQGLQFLFEYFSETQRNKGNFPGRFSGRQFSNSRSEMNVSTLELGDSALYLCASSLVGGGELFFGEGSRLTVL.

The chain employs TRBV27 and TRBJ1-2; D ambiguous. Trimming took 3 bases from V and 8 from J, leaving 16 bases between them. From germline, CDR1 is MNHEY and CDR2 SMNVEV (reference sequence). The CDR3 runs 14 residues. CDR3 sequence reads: CASSFRSKKAGYTF. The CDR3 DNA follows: TGTGCCAGCAGTTTCCGTTCTAAGAAGGCGGGCTACACCTTC.

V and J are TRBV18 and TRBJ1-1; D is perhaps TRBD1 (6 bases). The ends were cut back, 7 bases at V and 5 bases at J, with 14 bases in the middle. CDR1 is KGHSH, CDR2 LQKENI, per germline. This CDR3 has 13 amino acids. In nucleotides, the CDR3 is TGTGCCAGCTTTCGGGGGGCGGAAACTGAAGCTTTCTTT. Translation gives CASFRGAETEAFF.

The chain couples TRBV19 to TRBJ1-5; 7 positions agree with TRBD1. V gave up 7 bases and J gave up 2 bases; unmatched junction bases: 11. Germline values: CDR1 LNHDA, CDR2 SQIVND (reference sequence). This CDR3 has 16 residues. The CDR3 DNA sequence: TGTGCCAGTAAGGTAGGGAGGGGGCTAGGCAATCAGCCCCAGCATTTT. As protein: CASKVGRGLGNQPQHF.

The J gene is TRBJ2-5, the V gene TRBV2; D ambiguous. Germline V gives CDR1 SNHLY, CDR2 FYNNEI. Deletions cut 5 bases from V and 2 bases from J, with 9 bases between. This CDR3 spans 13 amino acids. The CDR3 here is CASSIQLQETQYF. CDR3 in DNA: TGTGCCAGCAGTATTCAGTTACAAGAGACCCAGTACTTC.

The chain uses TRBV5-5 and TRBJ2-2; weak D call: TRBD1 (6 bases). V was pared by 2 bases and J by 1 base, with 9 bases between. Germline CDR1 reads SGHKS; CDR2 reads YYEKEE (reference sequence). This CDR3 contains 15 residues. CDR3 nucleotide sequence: TGTGCCAGCAGCTTTCAGACAGGGAACACCGGGGAGCTGTTTTTT. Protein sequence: CASSFQTGNTGELFF.

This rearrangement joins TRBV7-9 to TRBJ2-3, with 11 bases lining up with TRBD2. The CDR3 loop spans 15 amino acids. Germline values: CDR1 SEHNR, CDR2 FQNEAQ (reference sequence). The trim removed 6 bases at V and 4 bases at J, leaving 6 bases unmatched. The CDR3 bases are TGTGCCAGCAGTCCACTAGCGGGGGATTCAGATACGCAGTATTTT. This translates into CASSPLAGDSDTQYF. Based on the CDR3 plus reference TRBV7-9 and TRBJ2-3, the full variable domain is DTGVSQNPRHKITKRGQNVTFRCDPISEHNRLYWYRQTLGQGPEFLTYFQNEAQLEKSRLLSDRFSAERPKGSFSTLEIQRTEQGDSAMYLCASSPLAGDSDTQYFGPGTRLTVL.

The CDR3 DNA is TGTGCCAGCAGTGAACAACAGGCGGCTAATGAAAAACTGTTTTTT. Translating it yields CASSEQQAANEKLFF. The chain combines TRBV2 with TRBJ1-4; D is perhaps TRBD1 (5 bases). The ends were cut back, 2 bases at V and 3 bases at J, with 10 bases in the middle. Germline CDR1 and CDR2: SNHLY and FYNNEI. CDR3 length equals 15 residues.

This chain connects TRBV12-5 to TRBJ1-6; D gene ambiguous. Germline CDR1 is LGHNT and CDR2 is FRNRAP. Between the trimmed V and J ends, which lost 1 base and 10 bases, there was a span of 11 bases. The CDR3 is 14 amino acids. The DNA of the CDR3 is TGTGCTAGTGGTTTGGGACTCACAGAGTCACCCCTCCACTTT. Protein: CASGLGLTESPLHF.

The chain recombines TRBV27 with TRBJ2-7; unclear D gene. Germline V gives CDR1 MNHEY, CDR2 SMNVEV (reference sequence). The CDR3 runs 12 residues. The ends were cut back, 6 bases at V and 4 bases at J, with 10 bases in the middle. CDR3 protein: CASSPDGYEQYV. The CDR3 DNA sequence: TGTGCCAGCAGCCCCGACGGGTACGAGCAGTACGTC.

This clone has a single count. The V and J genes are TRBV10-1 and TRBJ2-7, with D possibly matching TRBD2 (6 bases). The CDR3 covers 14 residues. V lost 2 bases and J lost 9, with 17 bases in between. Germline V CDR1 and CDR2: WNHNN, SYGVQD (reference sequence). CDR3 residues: CASSEGGIFCVQYV. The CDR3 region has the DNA TGCGCCAGCAGTGAGGGGGGGATTTTTTGTGTGCAGTACGTC.

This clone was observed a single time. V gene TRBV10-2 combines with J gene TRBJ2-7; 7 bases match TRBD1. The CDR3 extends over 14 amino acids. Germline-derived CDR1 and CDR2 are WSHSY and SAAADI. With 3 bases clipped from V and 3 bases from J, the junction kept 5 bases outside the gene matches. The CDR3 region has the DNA TGCGCCAGCAGTGACCCGGGGACAGTCTACGAGCAGTACTTC. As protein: CASSDPGTVYEQYF.

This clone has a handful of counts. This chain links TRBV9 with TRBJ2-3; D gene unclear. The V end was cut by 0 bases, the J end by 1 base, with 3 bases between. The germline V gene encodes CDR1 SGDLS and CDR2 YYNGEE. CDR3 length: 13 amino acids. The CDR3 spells CASSVARTDTQYF. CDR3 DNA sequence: TGTGCCAGCAGCGTAGCCCGCACAGATACGCAGTATTTT. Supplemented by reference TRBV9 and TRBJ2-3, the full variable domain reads DSGVTQTPKHLITATGQRVTLRCSPRSGDLSVYWYQQSLDQGLQFLIQYYNGEERAKGNILERFSAQQFPDLHSELNLSSLELGDSALYFCASSVARTDTQYFGPGTRLTVL.

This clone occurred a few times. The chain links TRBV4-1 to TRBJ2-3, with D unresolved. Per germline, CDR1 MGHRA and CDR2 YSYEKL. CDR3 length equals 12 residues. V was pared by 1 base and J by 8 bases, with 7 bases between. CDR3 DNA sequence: TGCGCCAGCAGCCAAGTTAGTGCTACGCAGTATTTT. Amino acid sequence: CASSQVSATQYF.

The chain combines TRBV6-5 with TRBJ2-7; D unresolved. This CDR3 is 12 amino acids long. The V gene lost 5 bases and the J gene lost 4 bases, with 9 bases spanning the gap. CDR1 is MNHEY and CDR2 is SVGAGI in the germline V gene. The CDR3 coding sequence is TGTGCCAGCAGTGAAGTACATTACGAGCAGTACTTC. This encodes CASSEVHYEQYF.

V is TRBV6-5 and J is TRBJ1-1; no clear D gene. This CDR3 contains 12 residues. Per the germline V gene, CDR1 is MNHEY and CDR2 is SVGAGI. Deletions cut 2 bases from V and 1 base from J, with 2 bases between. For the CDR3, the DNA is TGTGCCAGCAGTTACCAGAACACTGAAGCTTTCTTT. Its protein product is CASSYQNTEAFF.